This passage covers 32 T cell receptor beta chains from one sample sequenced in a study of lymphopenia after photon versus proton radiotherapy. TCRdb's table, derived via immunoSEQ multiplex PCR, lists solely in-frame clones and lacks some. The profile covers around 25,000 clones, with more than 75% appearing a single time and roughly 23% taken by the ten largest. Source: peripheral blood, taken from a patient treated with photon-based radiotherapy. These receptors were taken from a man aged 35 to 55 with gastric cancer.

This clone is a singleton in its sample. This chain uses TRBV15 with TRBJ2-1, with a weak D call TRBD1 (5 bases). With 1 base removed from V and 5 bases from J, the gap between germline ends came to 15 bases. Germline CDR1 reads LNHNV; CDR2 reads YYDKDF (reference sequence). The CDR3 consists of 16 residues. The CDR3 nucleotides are TGTGCCACCAGCAGAGGCGGCAGGGTGGGCGACAATGAGCAGTTCTTC. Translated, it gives CATSRGGRVGDNEQFF.

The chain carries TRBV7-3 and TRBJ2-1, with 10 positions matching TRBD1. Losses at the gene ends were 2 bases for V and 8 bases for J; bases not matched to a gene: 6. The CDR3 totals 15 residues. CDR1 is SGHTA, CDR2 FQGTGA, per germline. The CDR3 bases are TGTGCCAGCAGCTTAGGAGGGACAGGGGTCTATGAGCAGTTCTTC. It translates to CASSLGGTGVYEQFF.

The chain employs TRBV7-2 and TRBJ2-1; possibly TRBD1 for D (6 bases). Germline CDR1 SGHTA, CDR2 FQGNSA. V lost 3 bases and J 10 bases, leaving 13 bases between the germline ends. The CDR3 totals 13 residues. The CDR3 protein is CASSLGALGEQFF. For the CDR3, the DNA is TGTGCCAGCAGCTTGGGGGCTTTGGGAGAGCAGTTCTTC.

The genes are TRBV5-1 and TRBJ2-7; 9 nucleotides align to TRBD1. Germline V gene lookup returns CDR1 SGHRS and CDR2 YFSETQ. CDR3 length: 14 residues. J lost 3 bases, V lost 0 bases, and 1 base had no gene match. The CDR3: CASSLGQGGYEQYF. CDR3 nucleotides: TGCGCCAGCAGCTTGGGACAGGGGGGCTACGAGCAGTACTTC.

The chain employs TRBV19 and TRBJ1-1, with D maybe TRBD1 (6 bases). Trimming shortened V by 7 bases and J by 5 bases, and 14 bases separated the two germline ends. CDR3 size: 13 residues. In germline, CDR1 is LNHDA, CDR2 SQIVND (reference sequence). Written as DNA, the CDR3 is TGTGCCAGTACCTGGACAGAGGGAACTGAAGCTTTCTTT. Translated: CASTWTEGTEAFF.

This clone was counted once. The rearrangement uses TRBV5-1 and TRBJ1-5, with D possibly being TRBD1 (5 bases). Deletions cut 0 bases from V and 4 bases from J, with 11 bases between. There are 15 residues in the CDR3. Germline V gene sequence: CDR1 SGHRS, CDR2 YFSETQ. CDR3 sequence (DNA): TGCGCCAGCAGCTTGGGTGGGGGGGATAATCAGCCCCAGCATTTT. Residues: CASSLGGGDNQPQHF.

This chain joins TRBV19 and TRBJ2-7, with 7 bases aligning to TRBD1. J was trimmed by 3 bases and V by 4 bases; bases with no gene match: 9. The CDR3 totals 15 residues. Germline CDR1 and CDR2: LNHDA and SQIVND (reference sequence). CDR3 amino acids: CASSTRGNRGYEQYF. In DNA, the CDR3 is TGTGCCAGTAGTACGCGAGGGAACAGGGGCTACGAGCAGTACTTC.

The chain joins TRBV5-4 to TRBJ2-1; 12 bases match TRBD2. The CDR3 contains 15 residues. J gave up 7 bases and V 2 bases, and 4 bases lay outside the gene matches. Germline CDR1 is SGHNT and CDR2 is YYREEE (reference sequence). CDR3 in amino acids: CASSLLAGGWNEQFF. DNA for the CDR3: TGTGCCAGCAGCTTACTAGCGGGGGGTTGGAATGAGCAGTTCTTC.

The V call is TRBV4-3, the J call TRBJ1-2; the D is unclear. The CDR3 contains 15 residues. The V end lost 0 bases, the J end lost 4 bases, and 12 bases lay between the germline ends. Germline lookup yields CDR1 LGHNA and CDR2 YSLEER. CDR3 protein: CASSQDLGFGYGYTF. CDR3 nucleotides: TGCGCCAGCAGCCAAGATCTGGGATTTGGCTATGGCTACACCTTC.

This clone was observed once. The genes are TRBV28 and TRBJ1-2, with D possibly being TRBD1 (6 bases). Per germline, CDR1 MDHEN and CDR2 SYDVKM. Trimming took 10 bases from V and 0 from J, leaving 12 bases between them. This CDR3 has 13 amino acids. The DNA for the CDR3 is TGTGCCACCGGGGACACGTCTAACTATGGCTACACCTTC. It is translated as CATGDTSNYGYTF.

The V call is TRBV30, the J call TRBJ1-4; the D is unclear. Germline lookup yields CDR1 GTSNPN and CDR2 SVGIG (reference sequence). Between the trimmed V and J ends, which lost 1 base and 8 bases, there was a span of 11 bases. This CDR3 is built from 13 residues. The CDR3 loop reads CAWSALRNEKLFF. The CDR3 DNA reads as TGTGCCTGGAGTGCCCTCCGAAACGAAAAACTGTTTTTT.

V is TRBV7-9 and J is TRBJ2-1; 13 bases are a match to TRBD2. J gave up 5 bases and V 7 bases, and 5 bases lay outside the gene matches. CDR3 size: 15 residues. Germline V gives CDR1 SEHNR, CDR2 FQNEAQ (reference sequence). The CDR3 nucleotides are TGTGCCAGCAAAGCCGGGACTAGCGGGAACAATGAGCAGTTCTTC. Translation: CASKAGTSGNNEQFF.

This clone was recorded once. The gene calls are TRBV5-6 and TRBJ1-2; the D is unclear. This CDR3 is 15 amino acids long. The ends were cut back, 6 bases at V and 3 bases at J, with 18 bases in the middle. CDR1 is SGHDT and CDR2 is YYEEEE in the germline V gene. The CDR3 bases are TGTGCCAGCACCTTCTTTTTGATAGGAGACTATGGCTACACCTTC. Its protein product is CASTFFLIGDYGYTF.

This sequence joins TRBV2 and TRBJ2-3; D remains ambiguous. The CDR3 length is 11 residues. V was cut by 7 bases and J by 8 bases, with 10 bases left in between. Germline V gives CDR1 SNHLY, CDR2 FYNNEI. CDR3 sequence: CASTILGTQYF. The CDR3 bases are TGTGCCAGCACCATCCTGGGTACGCAGTATTTT. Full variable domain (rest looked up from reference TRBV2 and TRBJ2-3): EPEVTQTPSHQVTQMGQEVILRCVPISNHLYFYWYRQILGQKVEFLVSFYNNEISEKSEIFDDQFSVERPDGSNFTLKIRSTKLEDSAMYFCASTILGTQYFGPGTRLTVL.

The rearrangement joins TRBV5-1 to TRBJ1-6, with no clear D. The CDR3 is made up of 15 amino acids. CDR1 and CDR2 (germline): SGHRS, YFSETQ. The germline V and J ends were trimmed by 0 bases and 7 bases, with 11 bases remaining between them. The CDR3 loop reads CASSLGGRENSPLHF. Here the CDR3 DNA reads TGCGCCAGCAGCTTGGGCGGGAGGGAAAATTCACCCCTCCACTTT.

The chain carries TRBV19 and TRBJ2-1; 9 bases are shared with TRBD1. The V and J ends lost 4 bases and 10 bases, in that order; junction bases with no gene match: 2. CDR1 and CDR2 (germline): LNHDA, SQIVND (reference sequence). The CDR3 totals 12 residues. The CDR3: CASSNTGGEQFF. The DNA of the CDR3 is TGTGCCAGTAGTAACACAGGGGGCGAGCAGTTCTTC.

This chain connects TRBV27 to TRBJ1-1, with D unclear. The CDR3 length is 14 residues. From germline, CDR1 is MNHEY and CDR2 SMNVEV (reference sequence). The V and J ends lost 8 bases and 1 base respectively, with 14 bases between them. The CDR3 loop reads CASRLRLGNTEAFF. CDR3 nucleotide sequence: TGTGCCAGCCGATTACGCTTGGGGAACACTGAAGCTTTCTTT.

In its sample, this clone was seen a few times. CDR3 DNA sequence: TGTGCCAGCAGTCAGGCTAATTCACCCCTCCACTTT. This encodes CASSQANSPLHF. The gene calls are TRBV7-9 and TRBJ1-6; D is unclear. Trimming took off 6 bases at V and 6 bases at J, with 6 bases between the two ends. CDR1 is SEHNR, CDR2 FQNEAQ, per germline (reference sequence). The CDR3 covers 12 residues.

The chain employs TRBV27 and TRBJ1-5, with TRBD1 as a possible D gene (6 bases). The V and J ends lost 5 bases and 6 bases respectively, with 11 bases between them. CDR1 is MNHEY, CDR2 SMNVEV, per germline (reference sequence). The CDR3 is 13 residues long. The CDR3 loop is CASSARGSQPQHF. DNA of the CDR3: TGTGCCAGCAGTGCCAGGGGAAGTCAGCCCCAGCATTTT.

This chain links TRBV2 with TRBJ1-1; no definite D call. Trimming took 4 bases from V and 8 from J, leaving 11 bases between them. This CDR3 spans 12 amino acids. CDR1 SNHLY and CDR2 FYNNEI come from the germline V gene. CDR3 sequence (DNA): TGTGCCAGCAGTGTACTCGGACTCGAAGCTTTCTTT. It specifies CASSVLGLEAFF. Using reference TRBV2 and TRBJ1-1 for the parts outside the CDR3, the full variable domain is EPEVTQTPSHQVTQMGQEVILRCVPISNHLYFYWYRQILGQKVEFLVSFYNNEISEKSEIFDDQFSVERPDGSNFTLKIRSTKLEDSAMYFCASSVLGLEAFFGQGTRLTVV.

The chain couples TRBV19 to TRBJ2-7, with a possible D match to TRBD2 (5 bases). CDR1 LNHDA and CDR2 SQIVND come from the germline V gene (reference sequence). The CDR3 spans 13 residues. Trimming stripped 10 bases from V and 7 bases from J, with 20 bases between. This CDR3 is CATSPGVTGEQYF. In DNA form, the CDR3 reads TGTGCCACCTCACCCGGGGTCACGGGGGAGCAGTACTTC.

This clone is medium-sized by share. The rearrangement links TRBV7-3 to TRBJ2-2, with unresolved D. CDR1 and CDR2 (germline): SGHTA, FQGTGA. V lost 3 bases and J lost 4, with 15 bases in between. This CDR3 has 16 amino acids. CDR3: CASSFTPNFPTGELFF. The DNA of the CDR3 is TGTGCCAGCAGCTTTACCCCGAACTTCCCCACCGGGGAGCTGTTTTTT. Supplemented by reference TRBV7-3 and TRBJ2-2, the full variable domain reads GAGVSQTPSNKVTEKGKYVELRCDPISGHTALYWYRQSLGQGPEFLIYFQGTGAADDSGLPNDRFFAVRPEGSVSTLKIQRTERGDSAVYLCASSFTPNFPTGELFFGEGSRLTVL.

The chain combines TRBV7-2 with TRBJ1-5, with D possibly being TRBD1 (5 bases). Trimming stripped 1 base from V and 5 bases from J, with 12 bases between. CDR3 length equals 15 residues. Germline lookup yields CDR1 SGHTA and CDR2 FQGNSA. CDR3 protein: CASSLGGGGDQPQHF. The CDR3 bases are TGTGCCAGCAGCTTAGGGGGGGGAGGAGATCAGCCCCAGCATTTT.

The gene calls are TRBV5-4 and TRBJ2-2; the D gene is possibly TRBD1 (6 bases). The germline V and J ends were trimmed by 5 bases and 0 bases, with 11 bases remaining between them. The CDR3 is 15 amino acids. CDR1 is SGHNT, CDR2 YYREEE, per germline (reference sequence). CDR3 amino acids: CASRGQSANTGELFF. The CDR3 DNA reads TGTGCCAGCAGAGGACAGTCCGCGAACACCGGGGAGCTGTTTTTT.

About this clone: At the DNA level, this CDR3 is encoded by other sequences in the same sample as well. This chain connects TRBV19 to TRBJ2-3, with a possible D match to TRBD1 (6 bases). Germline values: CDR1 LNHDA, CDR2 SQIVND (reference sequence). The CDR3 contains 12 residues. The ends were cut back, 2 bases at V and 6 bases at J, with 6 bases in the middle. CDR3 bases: TGTGCCAGTAGTATACAGGGGGATACGCAGTATTTT. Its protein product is CASSIQGDTQYF. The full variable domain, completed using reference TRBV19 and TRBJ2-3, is DGGITQSPKYLFRKEGQNVTLSCEQNLNHDAMYWYRQDPGQGLRLIYYSQIVNDFQKGDIAEGYSVSREKKESFPLTVTSAQKNPTAFYLCASSIQGDTQYFGPGTRLTVL.

CDR3 loop: CASSALVSGGEQFF. DNA of the CDR3: TGTGCCAGCAGCGCCTTGGTGAGCGGGGGTGAGCAGTTCTTC. The V and J genes are TRBV2 and TRBJ2-1, with TRBD2 matching 8 bases. Germline CDR1 reads SNHLY; CDR2 reads FYNNEI. With V trimmed by 6 bases and J by 9 bases, 10 bases remained unmatched. This CDR3 is 14 amino acids long.

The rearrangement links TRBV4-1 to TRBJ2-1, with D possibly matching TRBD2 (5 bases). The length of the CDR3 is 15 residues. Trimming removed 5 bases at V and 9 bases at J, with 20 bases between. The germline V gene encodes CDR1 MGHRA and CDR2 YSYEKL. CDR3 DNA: TGCGCCAGCAGCGGACTGGGGTCCCTTTCTGGTGAGCAGTTCTTC. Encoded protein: CASSGLGSLSGEQFF.

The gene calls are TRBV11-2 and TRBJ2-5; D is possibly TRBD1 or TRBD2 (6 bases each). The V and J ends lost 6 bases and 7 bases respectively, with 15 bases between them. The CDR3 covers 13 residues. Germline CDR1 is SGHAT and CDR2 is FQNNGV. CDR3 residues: CASSSRGQGTQYF. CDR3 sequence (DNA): TGTGCCAGCAGTTCCCGGGGGCAGGGGACCCAGTACTTC. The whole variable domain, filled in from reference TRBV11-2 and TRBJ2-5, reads EAGVAQSPRYKIIEKRQSVAFWCNPISGHATLYWYQQILGQGPKLLIQFQNNGVVDDSQLPKDRFSAERLKGVDSTLKIQPAKLEDSAVYLCASSSRGQGTQYFGPGTRLLVL.

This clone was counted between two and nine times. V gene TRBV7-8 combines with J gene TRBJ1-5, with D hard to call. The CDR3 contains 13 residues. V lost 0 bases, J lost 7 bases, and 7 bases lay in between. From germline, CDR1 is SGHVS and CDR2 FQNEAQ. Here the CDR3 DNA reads TGTGCCAGCAGCTTAGCGGTGGACCAGCCCCAGCATTTT. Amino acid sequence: CASSLAVDQPQHF.

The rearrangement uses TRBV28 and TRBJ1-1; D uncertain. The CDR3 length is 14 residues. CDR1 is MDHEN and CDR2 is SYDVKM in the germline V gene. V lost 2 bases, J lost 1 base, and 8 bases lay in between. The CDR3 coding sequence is TGTGCCAGCAGTTTACGGGGTGGGAACACTGAAGCTTTCTTT. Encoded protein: CASSLRGGNTEAFF. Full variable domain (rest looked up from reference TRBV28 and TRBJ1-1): DVKVTQSSRYLVKRTGEKVFLECVQDMDHENMFWYRQDPGLGLRLIYFSYDVKMKEKGDIPEGYSVSREKKERFSLILESASTNQTSMYLCASSLRGGNTEAFFGQGTRLTVV.

CDR3 in amino acids: CASSQKGTGGSHNEQFF. The CDR3 DNA reads as TGTGCCAGCAGCCAGAAGGGGACAGGGGGCAGCCACAATGAGCAGTTCTTC. The V and J genes are TRBV4-2 and TRBJ2-1; TRBD1 aligns across 12 bases. The CDR3 sequence is 17 residues long. Trimming took 3 bases from V and 5 from J; bases not matched to a gene: 8. The germline V gene encodes CDR1 LGHNA and CDR2 YNFKEQ.

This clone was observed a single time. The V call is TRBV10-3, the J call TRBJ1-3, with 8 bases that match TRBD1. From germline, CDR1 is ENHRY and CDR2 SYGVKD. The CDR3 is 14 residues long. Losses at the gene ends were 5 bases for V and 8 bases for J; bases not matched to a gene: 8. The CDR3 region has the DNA TGTGCCATCAGTAACGGACAGGGTAGAGACACCATATATTTT. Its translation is CAISNGQGRDTIYF.